These 10 T cell receptor beta chains were all obtained from the same sample, sequenced in a study of blood T cell repertoires in COVID-19. Profiled with immunoSEQ multiplex PCR; TCRdb holds only in-frame clones, not every one. The repertoire holds some 45,000 clones, over 75% seen once, with 2% to 2.5% in the top ten. Sequencing was carried out using peripheral blood. These receptors were obtained from a human donor in a cohort sampled during active COVID-19.

The gene calls are TRBV11-2 and TRBJ2-1; 8 bases line up with TRBD2. Unmatched junction bases numbered 15, after V lost 4 bases and J lost 4 bases. The CDR3 contains 18 residues. From germline, CDR1 is SGHAT and CDR2 FQNNGV. The CDR3, as DNA: TGTGCCAGCAGCTCGCTCCGGGGAGCGGGGGCCCCATACAATGAGCAGTTCTTC. Its translation is CASSSLRGAGAPYNEQFF.

The gene calls are TRBV18 and TRBJ1-6; 10 nucleotides match TRBD1. Germline V gene data show CDR1 as KGHSH and CDR2 as LQKENI. Trimming at V came to 3 bases and at J to 5 bases, leaving 1 base not matched to a gene. The CDR3 extends over 15 amino acids. The CDR3 nucleotides read TGTGCCAGCTCACCCGGGACAGGGGATAATTCACCCCTCCACTTT. This translates into CASSPGTGDNSPLHF.

The chain couples TRBV5-1 to TRBJ2-3, with 10 positions matching TRBD2. V trimming: 2 bases; J trimming: 4 bases; junction bases outside the gene matches: 7. In germline, CDR1 is SGHRS, CDR2 YFSETQ. CDR3 length equals 16 residues. The CDR3 here is CASSLAGGPVSDTQYF. CDR3 DNA: TGCGCCAGCAGCTTAGCGGGGGGGCCTGTCTCAGATACGCAGTATTTT.

V is TRBV6-2 or TRBV6-3 and J is TRBJ1-1; D is uncertain. The CDR3 totals 13 residues. Per germline, CDR1 MNHEY and CDR2 SVGEGT. With 0 bases removed from V and 6 bases from J, the gap between germline ends came to 8 bases. The CDR3 region is CASSYSSSPEAFF. The CDR3 nucleotides are TGTGCCAGCAGTTACTCTTCGAGTCCTGAAGCTTTCTTT.

Note on this clone: This specimen includes other DNA sequences encoding the same CDR3. This chain links TRBV14 with TRBJ1-6, with a possible D match to TRBD1 (6 bases). CDR1 and CDR2 from the germline V gene are SGHDN and FVKESK. The length of the CDR3 is 15 residues. V was trimmed by 3 bases and J by 7 bases, leaving 13 bases between them. CDR3 nucleotide sequence: TGTGCCAGCAGCCATAACAGGGTAGGGAATTCACCCCTCCACTTT. Amino acid sequence: CASSHNRVGNSPLHF.

This CDR3 reads CASSPDSSYGYTF. The CDR3 coding sequence is TGCGCCAGCAGCCCCGACAGCTCCTATGGCTACACCTTC. The rearrangement joins TRBV5-1 to TRBJ1-2, with D perhaps matching TRBD1 (5 bases). The germline V and J ends were trimmed by 4 bases and 4 bases, with 11 bases remaining between them. Germline CDR1 SGHRS, CDR2 YFSETQ. The CDR3 is 13 amino acids.

This chain uses TRBV29-1 with TRBJ1-2; D gene uncertain. Trimming removed 5 bases from V and 5 bases from J, with 9 bases in between. CDR3 length equals 11 residues. Germline-derived CDR1 and CDR2 are SQVTM and ANQGSEA. This chain's CDR3 is CSVWQTYGYTF. CDR3 coding DNA: TGCAGCGTTTGGCAGACATATGGCTACACCTTC.

The chain couples TRBV5-8 to TRBJ2-5; 12 bases are a match to TRBD2. Looked up from germline, CDR1 is SGHTS and CDR2 is YDEGEE. The CDR3 is 17 amino acids. V lost 3 bases to trimming and J lost 2 bases; unmatched junction nucleotides: 8. In DNA, the CDR3 is TGTGCCAGCAGCTCACCCCTAGCGGGGGGGGATCAAGAGACCCAGTACTTC. Protein: CASSSPLAGGDQETQYF.

The chain combines TRBV7-2 with TRBJ1-6; tentatively, D is TRBD1 (5 bases). The germline V gene has CDR1 SGHTA and CDR2 FQGNSA. Trimming cost V 4 bases and J 6 bases, with 19 bases left between them. This CDR3 has 17 amino acids. The CDR3 sequence: CASSSGWGVPSNSPLHF. Written as DNA, the CDR3 is TGTGCCAGCAGCTCGGGCTGGGGGGTCCCCAGTAATTCACCCCTCCACTTT.

V is TRBV7-9 and J is TRBJ2-1; 9 bases align to TRBD2. J was trimmed by 7 bases and V by 5 bases; bases with no gene match: 12. Germline CDR1 is SEHNR and CDR2 is FQNEAQ (reference sequence). The CDR3 has 16 amino acids. The CDR3 loop reads CASSPTGAGGWNEQFF. Here the CDR3 DNA reads TGTGCCAGCAGCCCAACGGGAGCGGGGGGTTGGAATGAGCAGTTCTTC.